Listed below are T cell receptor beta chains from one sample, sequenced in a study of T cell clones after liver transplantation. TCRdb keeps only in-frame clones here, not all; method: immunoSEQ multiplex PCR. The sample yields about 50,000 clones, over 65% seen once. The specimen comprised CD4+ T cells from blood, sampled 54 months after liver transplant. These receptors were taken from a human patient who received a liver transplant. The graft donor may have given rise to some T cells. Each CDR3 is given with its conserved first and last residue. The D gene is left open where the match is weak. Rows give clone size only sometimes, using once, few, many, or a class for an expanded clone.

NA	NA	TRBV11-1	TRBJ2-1	TGTGCCAGCAGCTTTTTCAGTTTGGGCAGGGTCAATGAGCAGTTCTTC	CASSFFSLGRVNEQFF
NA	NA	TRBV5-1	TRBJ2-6	TGCGCCAGCAGCTTGGACGGCTCTGGGGCCAACGTCCTGACTTTC	CASSLDGSGANVLTF
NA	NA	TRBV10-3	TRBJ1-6	TGTGCCATCAGTGAGGCGTCCTATTCACCCCTCCACTTT	CAISEASYSPLHF
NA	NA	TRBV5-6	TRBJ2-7	TGTGCCAGCAGCTTGGGGACCTACGAGCAGTACTTC	CASSLGTYEQYF
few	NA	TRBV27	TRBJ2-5	TGTGCCAGCAGTACCGGGACGAGCCAAGAGACCCAGTACTTC	CASSTGTSQETQYF
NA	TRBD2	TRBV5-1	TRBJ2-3	TGCGCCAGCAGCGCCGGGACTAGCGGAAACACAGATACGCAGTATTTT	CASSAGTSGNTDTQYF
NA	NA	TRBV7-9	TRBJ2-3	TGTGCCAGCAGCCTTGGTGGGTACAGCACAGATACGCAGTATTTT	CASSLGGYSTDTQYF
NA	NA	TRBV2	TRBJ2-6	TGTGCCAGCAGTGAAGCGACCCGACATCTCAGGACTGGGGCCAACGTCCTGACTTTC	CASSEATRHLRTGANVLTF
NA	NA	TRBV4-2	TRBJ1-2	TGTGCCAGCAGCCAGGATGGATGGGCGGATGGCTACACCTTC	CASSQDGWADGYTF
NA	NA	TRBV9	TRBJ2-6	TGTGCCAGCAGCGGAGACAGTCCCTCTGGGGCCAACGTCCTGACTTTC	CASSGDSPSGANVLTF
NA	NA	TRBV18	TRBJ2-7	TGTGCCAGCTCACCACCGCAGGTATTCGAGCAGTACTTC	CASSPPQVFEQYF
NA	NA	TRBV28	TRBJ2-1	TGTGCCAGCGGCCCTTTGGGCCCTCGGTACAATGAGCAGTTCTTC	CASGPLGPRYNEQFF
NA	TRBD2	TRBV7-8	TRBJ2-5	TGTGCCAGCAGCTGGGAGCGGGGGGGCTTCGAGACCCAGTACTTC	CASSWERGGFETQYF
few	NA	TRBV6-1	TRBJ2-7	TGTGCCAGCAGTGATAACCAGGGTCGCGAGCAGTACTTC	CASSDNQGREQYF
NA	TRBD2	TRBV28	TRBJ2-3	TGTGCCAGCAGTTTACCCGGGACTAGCGGGGATACGCAGTATTTT	CASSLPGTSGDTQYF
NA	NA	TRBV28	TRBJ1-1	TGTGCCAGCAGTTTAGAGAAGGAGAACACTGAAGCTTTCTTT	CASSLEKENTEAFF
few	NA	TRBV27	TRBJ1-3	TGTGCCAGCAGGCGGGACGGCTCTGGAAACACCATATATTTT	CASRRDGSGNTIYF
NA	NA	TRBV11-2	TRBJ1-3	TGTGCCAGCAGCATCAGGAATTCTGGAAACACCATATATTTT	CASSIRNSGNTIYF
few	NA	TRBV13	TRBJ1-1	TGTGCCAGCAGCTTAAGGAAACGCACTGAAGCTTTCTTT	CASSLRKRTEAFF
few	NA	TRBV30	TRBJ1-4	TGTGCCTGGAGTGCCGGGACCTATGGGGAAAAACTGTTTTTT	CAWSAGTYGEKLFF
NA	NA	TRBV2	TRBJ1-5	TGTGCCAGCAGGCAGGGGCACAATCAGCCCCAGCATTTT	CASRQGHNQPQHF
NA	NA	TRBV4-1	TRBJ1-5	TGCGCCAGCAGCCAGGGCCTCCGGGACACCAGAAATCAGCCCCAGCATTTT	CASSQGLRDTRNQPQHF
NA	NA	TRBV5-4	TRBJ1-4	TGTGCCAGCAGCCGGGGGGGGAACGAAAAACTGTTTTTT	CASSRGGNEKLFF
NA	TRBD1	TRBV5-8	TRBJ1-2	TGTGCCAGCAGCTCAGCTACAGGGGGCGCAGGTGGCTACACCTTC	CASSSATGGAGGYTF
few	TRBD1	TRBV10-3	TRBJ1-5	TGTGCCATCAGTGCATCCGGGACAGGGGGCTTAGTAAGCAATCAGCCCCAGCATTTT	CAISASGTGGLVSNQPQHF
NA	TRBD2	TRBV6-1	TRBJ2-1	TGTGCCAGCACTTTGACTAGCGGGGGAGGCAATGAGCAGTTCTTC	CASTLTSGGGNEQFF
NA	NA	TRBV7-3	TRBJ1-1	TGTGCCAGCAGCGAGCAGGGAGGCACTGAAGCTTTCTTT	CASSEQGGTEAFF
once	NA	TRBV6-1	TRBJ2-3	TGTGCCAGCAGTGAAGCAGTGTTGTCAGGAGGGGCCGTCACAGATACGCAGTATTTT	CASSEAVLSGGAVTDTQYF
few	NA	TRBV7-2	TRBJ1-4	TGTGCCAGCAGCTTTGGGACCTTTACTGAAAAACTGTTTTTT	CASSFGTFTEKLFF
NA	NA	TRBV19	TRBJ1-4	TGTGCCAGTAGTCCGGGGACGGACGGAAAACTGTTTTTT	CASSPGTDGKLFF
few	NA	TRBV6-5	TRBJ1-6	TGTGCCAGCAGTTCTGGACTGAGCTCCTATAATTCACCCCTCCACTTT	CASSSGLSSYNSPLHF
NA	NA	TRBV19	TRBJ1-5	TGTGCCAGTAGTATGTACCTGGCGGGGGGCTATGAAAGTCAGCCCCAGCATTTT	CASSMYLAGGYESQPQHF
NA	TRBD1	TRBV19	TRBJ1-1	TGTGCCAGTAGGGGAGACAGGGTATCGGCTTTCTTT	CASRGDRVSAFF
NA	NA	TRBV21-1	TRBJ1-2	TGTGCCAGCAGCTATGACAGAGTCTATGGCTACACCTTC	CASSYDRVYGYTF
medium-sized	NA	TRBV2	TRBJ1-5	TGTGCCAGCAGTTTTGGAGTCTGGAATCAGCCCCAGCATTTT	CASSFGVWNQPQHF
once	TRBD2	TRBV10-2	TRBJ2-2	TGCGCCAGCAGTGGATCCGGGCTAGCGGGGGCCTGGCGGAACACCGGGGAGCTGTTTTTT	CASSGSGLAGAWRNTGELFF
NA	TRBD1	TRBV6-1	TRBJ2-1	TGTGCCAGCAGTGCTACCGGGACAGTAGGGTGGAATGAGCAGTTCTTC	CASSATGTVGWNEQFF